The sequence of this T cell receptor (beta chain) was determined in a study of blood T cells in healthy people across ages. For the study at large: Per every two T cells, about one barcoded beta molecule was captured by template switching.

A second PCR of roughly 7 to 11 cycles used a sample-barcoded 5' primer and a J-beta primer mix. Via MiXCR, TCRdb re-called the 5' RACE reads, giving one row per CDR3 protein. The profile shows some 640,000 distinct CDR3 sequences, around 48% of them singletons. With V trimmed by 11 bases and J by 6 bases, 7 bases remained unmatched. In germline, CDR1 is SNHLY, CDR2 FYNNEI. The CDR3 contains 12 residues. The sequence was obtained from a woman aged 55-69 years in good health. The sequencing sample was made of blood. The chain is built from TRBV2 and TRBJ1-1, with TRBD1 matching 9 bases. CDR3 coding DNA: TGTGCCGGACGGACAGGGGTGGCTGAAGCTTTCTTT. Encoded protein: CAGRTGVAEAFF.